The 30 T cell receptor beta chains listed next were all sequenced from one sample in a study of blood T cells in healthy people across ages. Next came a second PCR, run for 7 to 11 cycles, which used a sample-barcoded 5' primer along with a J-beta primer mix. TCRdb called the 5' RACE reads again in MiXCR, with one record for every CDR3 protein. The sample has fewer than 2,000,000 distinct CDR3 sequences; about two fifths are singletons. Sequenced material: blood. Receptors originate from a human donor in good health.

V usage is TRBV19 and J usage is TRBJ1-2; D remains ambiguous. V lost 3 bases and J lost 4, with 12 bases in between. CDR3 length: 14 residues. Germline V CDR1 and CDR2: LNHDA, SQIVND (reference sequence). CDR3: CASSMVRVFYGYTF. CDR3 coding DNA: TGTGCCAGTAGTATGGTCCGCGTGTTCTATGGCTACACCTTC.

The chain recombines TRBV28 with TRBJ1-4, with a tentative D call TRBD1 (6 bases). CDR3 length equals 15 residues. The V gene lost 7 bases and the J gene lost 0 bases, with 12 bases spanning the gap. Germline CDR1 and CDR2: MDHEN and SYDVKM. CDR3 nucleotides: TGTGCCAGCAATTCCGGGACAACAACTAATGAAAAACTGTTTTTT. This sequence encodes CASNSGTTTNEKLFF.

This clonotype has a handful of counts. The chain joins TRBV5-1 to TRBJ2-3; D ambiguous. V lost 7 bases and J lost 2, with 11 bases in between. The CDR3 loop spans 13 amino acids. The germline CDR1 and CDR2 sequences are SGHRS and YFSETQ. The CDR3 loop is CASGELLTDTQYF. CDR3 nucleotides: TGCGCCAGCGGGGAACTTCTCACAGATACGCAGTATTTT.

Details on this clonotype: The germline gene is not matched at one end of the junction; a read error may be the cause. The rearrangement uses TRBV6-1 and TRBJ1-2; the D gene is possibly TRBD1 (5 bases). CDR1 MNHNS and CDR2 SASEGT come from the germline V gene. The CDR3 has 13 amino acids. Here the CDR3 reads CASSQAGGTGYTF. CDR3 nucleotide sequence: TGTGCCAGCAGTCAAGCGGGAGGGACTGGCTACACCTTC.

V gene TRBV27 combines with J gene TRBJ1-2; TRBD1 agrees at 8 bases. This CDR3 spans 16 amino acids. The junction had 13 bases not matched to a gene; V was cut back by 6 bases and J by 4 bases. Germline lookup yields CDR1 MNHEY and CDR2 SMNVEV (reference sequence). In nucleotides, the CDR3 is TGTGCCAGCAGCCGAAGAGGACAGGGCCCCTCCTATGGCTACACCTTC. This gives the protein CASSRRGQGPSYGYTF.

The genes are TRBV7-3 and TRBJ2-3; D assignment may be TRBD1 or TRBD2 (7 bases each). Trimming pared 5 bases from V and 6 bases from J, leaving 21 bases between. This CDR3 is 16 amino acids long. Germline V gene data show CDR1 as SGHTA and CDR2 as FQGTGA. CDR3 in amino acids: CASSPHSRGGGDTQYF. In nucleotides, the CDR3 is TGTGCCAGCAGCCCCCATTCCAGGGGGGGAGGGGATACGCAGTATTTT.

This clonotype was recorded at least ten times. V is TRBV12-3 or TRBV12-4 and J is TRBJ1-1; tentative D call: TRBD1 (5 bases). V gave up 6 bases and J gave up 6 bases, with 8 bases separating them. The CDR3 consists of 11 residues. CDR3 sequence: CASREGPEAFF. Written as DNA, the CDR3 is TGTGCCAGCAGGGAGGGACCTGAAGCTTTCTTT.

The chain combines TRBV7-9 with TRBJ2-3; weak D call: TRBD2 (5 bases). V lost 7 bases, J lost 8 bases, and 22 bases lay in between. From germline, CDR1 is SEHNR and CDR2 FQNEAQ (reference sequence). The CDR3 loop spans 15 amino acids. The CDR3 sequence is CASNRRGSQAGTQYF. The DNA of the CDR3 is TGTGCCAGCAACAGACGAGGGAGTCAGGCAGGTACGCAGTATTTT.

There are a few counts of this clonotype. The chain combines TRBV7-2 with TRBJ2-1; the match to TRBD2 covers 8 bases. CDR3 size: 14 residues. With 4 bases clipped from V and 8 bases from J, the junction kept 7 bases outside the gene matches. Germline V gives CDR1 SGHTA, CDR2 FQGNSA. CDR3 in amino acids: CASSWHAAGDEQFF. The CDR3 DNA reads as TGTGCCAGCAGCTGGCACGCAGCGGGGGATGAGCAGTTCTTC.

This clonotype was seen a few times. V usage is TRBV12-3 or TRBV12-4 and J usage is TRBJ2-3, with D unclear. The CDR3 is 16 residues long. Between the trimmed V and J ends, which lost 3 bases and 2 bases, there was a span of 15 bases. The CDR3 DNA is TGTGCCAGCAGTTTCGGACGAAGACGACTCACAGATACGCAGTATTTT. Residues: CASSFGRRRLTDTQYF.

This clonotype was picked up a small number of times. The CDR3 sequence: CASSFPGEVNNEQFF. CDR3 bases: TGCGCCAGCAGTTTCCCAGGGGAAGTCAACAATGAGCAGTTCTTC. The J gene is TRBJ2-1, the V gene TRBV10-2; tentatively, D is TRBD1 (6 bases). The CDR3 contains 15 residues. V shed 5 bases and J shed 5 bases, with 16 bases lying between them. In germline, CDR1 is WSHSY, CDR2 SAAADI.

The chain joins TRBV5-1 to TRBJ2-3; TRBD1 matches 8 bases. Trimming took 5 bases from V and 3 from J; bases not matched to a gene: 8. Germline CDR1 is SGHRS and CDR2 is YFSETQ. CDR3 length: 15 residues. The CDR3 loop is CASREGDRQTDTQYF. The CDR3 DNA sequence: TGCGCCAGCAGAGAGGGGGACAGGCAAACAGATACGCAGTATTTT.

The chain joins TRBV7-2 to TRBJ2-7; D uncertain. Germline V lookup: CDR1 SGHTA, CDR2 FQGNSA. With 1 base removed from V and 4 bases from J, the gap between germline ends came to 8 bases. The CDR3 is made up of 13 amino acids. In DNA form, the CDR3 reads TGTGCCAGCAGCTTAGAGGTTCGGTACGAGCAGTACTTC. Protein: CASSLEVRYEQYF.

This clonotype showed up just a few times. The chain uses TRBV11-2 and TRBJ1-5, with D possibly being TRBD1 (5 bases). The V and J ends lost 1 base and 0 bases respectively, with 16 bases between them. The CDR3 is made up of 18 amino acids. The germline V gene has CDR1 SGHAT and CDR2 FQNNGV. The CDR3 nucleotides are TGTGCCAGCAGCTTAGGGTCAGGGTGGGGTTATAGCAATCAGCCCCAGCATTTT. As protein: CASSLGSGWGYSNQPQHF.

V usage is TRBV5-1 and J usage is TRBJ2-5; 7 bases agree with TRBD2. The germline gives CDR1 SGHRS, CDR2 YFSETQ. This CDR3 region has 14 residues. The ends lost 4 bases at V and 2 bases at J; junction bases unmatched: 5. The CDR3 region is CASSPLAQQETQYF. As DNA, the CDR3 is TGCGCCAGCAGCCCACTAGCGCAGCAAGAGACCCAGTACTTC.

The chain links TRBV20-1 to TRBJ1-1, with 10 bases that match TRBD1. J gave up 4 bases and V 5 bases, and 4 bases lay outside the gene matches. The CDR3 extends over 13 amino acids. Per germline, CDR1 DFQATT and CDR2 SNEGSKA (reference sequence). CDR3 bases: TGCAGTGCTCCCGGGACAGGGGTCACTGAAGCTTTCTTT. Amino acids: CSAPGTGVTEAFF.

The CDR3 reads CSATKDPPFNYGYTF. The CDR3 region has the DNA TGCAGTGCTACAAAAGATCCCCCCTTTAACTATGGCTACACCTTC. The chain links TRBV20-1 to TRBJ1-2; D not resolved. CDR3 length: 15 amino acids. V was pared by 4 bases and J by 1 base, with 16 bases between. CDR1 and CDR2 (germline): DFQATT, SNEGSKA (reference sequence).

This chain joins TRBV7-9 and TRBJ2-5; TRBD1 aligns across 10 bases. This CDR3 has 18 residues. V shed 4 bases and J 3 bases; nucleotides not matched to a gene: 14. Germline V lookup: CDR1 SEHNR, CDR2 FQNEAQ (reference sequence). Here the CDR3 reads CASSSNLRDRGLKETQYF. CDR3 DNA: TGTGCCAGCAGCTCGAATCTCCGGGACAGGGGACTAAAAGAGACCCAGTACTTC.

This chain links TRBV24-1 with TRBJ2-1; tentatively, D is TRBD1 (6 bases). Trimming cost V 3 bases and J 3 bases, with 14 bases left between them. Germline CDR1 is KGHDR and CDR2 is SFDVKD. This CDR3 has 16 residues. In DNA, the CDR3 is TGTGCCACCAGTGATCCCGGGACAACGAGCTACAATGAGCAGTTCTTC. This codes for CATSDPGTTSYNEQFF.

To note about this clonotype: A junction end diverges from the germline sequence, so it may reflect a read error. The gene calls are TRBV7-2 and TRBJ1-2; no definite D call. The CDR3 consists of 12 residues. Per the germline V gene, CDR1 is SGHTA and CDR2 is FQGNSA. CDR3 amino acids: CASSTPAGGCTF. In nucleotides, the CDR3 is TGTGCCAGCAGCACCCCGGCGGGAGGCTGCACCTTC.

This chain links TRBV5-5 with TRBJ2-7, with 8 bases matching TRBD1. V lost 4 bases to trimming and J lost 10 bases; unmatched junction nucleotides: 10. This CDR3 is built from 13 residues. CDR1 and CDR2 from the germline V gene are SGHKS and YYEKEE (reference sequence). The CDR3 sequence is CASSGDRGDSQYF. The CDR3 region has the DNA TGTGCCAGCAGCGGAGACAGGGGAGACTCCCAGTACTTC.

For the CDR3, the DNA is TGCGCCAGCAGCCAAAGGTTCGGGACCTACGAGCAGTACTTC. As protein: CASSQRFGTYEQYF. The V call is TRBV4-3, the J call TRBJ2-7, with a weak D call TRBD2 (5 bases). This CDR3 spans 14 amino acids. CDR1 LGHNA and CDR2 YSLEER come from the germline V gene. V was shortened by 2 bases and J by 2 bases, with 10 bases between the two germline ends.

The count of this clonotype is one. The chain joins TRBV24-1 to TRBJ2-7; the D gene is possibly TRBD2 (7 bases). Germline V gene sequence: CDR1 KGHDR, CDR2 SFDVKD. With 5 bases removed from V and 1 base from J, the gap between germline ends came to 23 bases. This CDR3 is 18 amino acids long. CDR3 protein: CATSAGGGGQKGSYEQYF. Written as DNA, the CDR3 is TGTGCCACCAGTGCCGGTGGCGGGGGACAAAAGGGGTCCTACGAGCAGTACTTC.

The sample holds a few counts of this clonotype. The rearrangement uses TRBV7-8 and TRBJ1-2; 7 positions match TRBD1. V was pared by 5 bases and J by 8 bases, with 14 bases of the junction left unmatched. Germline V lookup: CDR1 SGHVS, CDR2 FQNEAQ. The CDR3 runs to 15 residues. CDR3 DNA: TGTGCCAGCAGCCGAGGGGCGCACAGGGGCCAGGGCTACACCTTC. It is translated as CASSRGAHRGQGYTF.

The chain uses TRBV5-5 and TRBJ2-1; 8 nucleotides align to TRBD2. CDR1 and CDR2 (germline): SGHKS, YYEKEE (reference sequence). The CDR3 covers 17 residues. Germline trimming cut 0 bases from V and 1 base from J; bases unmatched to any gene: 6. The CDR3 DNA reads as TGTGCCAGCAGCTTGGTTGGTAGCGGGATATCCTACAATGAGCAGTTCTTC. Translated, it gives CASSLVGSGISYNEQFF. The full variable domain, its missing parts supplied by reference TRBV5-5 and TRBJ2-1, is DAGVTQSPTHLIKTRGQQVTLRCSPISGHKSVSWYQQVLGQGPQFIFQYYEKEERGRGNFPDRFSARQFPNYSSELNVNALLLGDSALYLCASSLVGSGISYNEQFFGPGTRLTVL.

The chain combines TRBV4-1 with TRBJ1-1; 10 bases fit TRBD1. V was clipped by 5 bases and J by 3 bases; unmatched bases: 12. Germline loops: CDR1 MGHRA, CDR2 YSYEKL. CDR3 length: 17 amino acids. The CDR3 sequence: CASSTWPGTGADTEAFF. CDR3 sequence (DNA): TGCGCCAGCAGCACATGGCCGGGGACAGGGGCTGACACTGAAGCTTTCTTT.

The V and J genes are TRBV6-2 or TRBV6-3 and TRBJ2-4, with D perhaps being TRBD1 or TRBD2 (5 bases each). V shed 4 bases and J shed 8 bases, with 21 bases lying between them. CDR1 and CDR2 (germline): MNHEY, SVGEGT. There are 16 residues in the CDR3. Here the CDR3 DNA reads TGTGCCAGCAGTTCAATCTCGGGCAGGGAGAATGACATTCAGTACTTC. Amino acids: CASSSISGRENDIQYF.

The chain employs TRBV6-1 and TRBJ2-3, with D unresolved. Trimming shortened V by 2 bases and J by 7 bases, and 7 bases separated the two germline ends. The germline V gene encodes CDR1 MNHNS and CDR2 SASEGT. There are 12 residues in the CDR3. The CDR3 DNA follows: TGTGCCAGCAGTGAAATTAGGTATACGCAGTATTTT. It is translated as CASSEIRYTQYF.

Concerning this clonotype: An end of the junction differs from the germline gene, which may be a read error. The chain is built from TRBV5-1 and TRBJ1-2, with unresolved D. CDR3 size: 14 residues. The germline gives CDR1 SGHRS, CDR2 YFSETQ. CDR3 DNA: TGCGCCAGCAGCTTGGGGCAGAACGAGTATGACTACACCTTC. Amino acid sequence: CASSLGQNEYDYTF.

This chain links TRBV7-9 with TRBJ2-5; D is possibly TRBD1 or TRBD2 (6 bases each). Trimming removed 6 bases at V and 4 bases at J, with 24 bases between. Germline values: CDR1 SEHNR, CDR2 FQNEAQ (reference sequence). There are 17 residues in the CDR3. The CDR3 region is CASRLRGNGGRRETQYF. For the CDR3, the DNA is TGTGCCAGCAGGCTCAGGGGTAACGGGGGCCGCCGAGAGACCCAGTACTTC.